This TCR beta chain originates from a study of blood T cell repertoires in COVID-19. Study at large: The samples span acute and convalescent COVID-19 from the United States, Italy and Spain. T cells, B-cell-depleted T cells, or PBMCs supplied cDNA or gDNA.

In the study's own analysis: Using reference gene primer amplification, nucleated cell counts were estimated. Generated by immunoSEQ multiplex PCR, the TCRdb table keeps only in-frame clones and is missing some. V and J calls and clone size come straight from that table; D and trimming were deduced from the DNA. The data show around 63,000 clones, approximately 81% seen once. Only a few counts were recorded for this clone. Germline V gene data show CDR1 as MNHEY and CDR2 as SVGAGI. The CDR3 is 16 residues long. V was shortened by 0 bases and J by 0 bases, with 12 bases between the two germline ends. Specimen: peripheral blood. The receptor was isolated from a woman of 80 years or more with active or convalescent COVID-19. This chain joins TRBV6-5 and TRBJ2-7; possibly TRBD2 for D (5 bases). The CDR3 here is CASSYSPRVSSYEQYF. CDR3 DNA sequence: TGTGCCAGCAGTTACTCGCCGAGGGTAAGCTCCTACGAGCAGTACTTC.